The 29 T cell receptor beta chains below come from one sample, sequenced in a study of vaccination and CD4 T cells after COVID-19. Specified treatment: roughly 10-day PBMC culture with coronavirus spike peptide pools or control peptides (ViraFEST assay). These CD4+ T cells came from an unexposed donor, sampled before the COVID-19 pandemic (2011-2018). Cultured CD4+ T cell DNA was sequenced using the Oncomine TCR Beta short-read assay. MiXCR, applied by TCRdb to the PCR reads, yields one record per CDR3 protein. The data show roughly 6,800 distinct CDR3 sequences, with roughly a third seen just once and almost 25% held by the top ten. No antigen has been assigned to these receptors. The sample consisted of CD4+ T cells from blood, cultured in vitro. The receptor source for this set is a human donor in good health.

The chain links TRBV6-1 to TRBJ2-3; TRBD2 aligns across 10 bases. The V and J ends lost 6 bases and 4 bases, in that order; junction bases with no gene match: 16. In germline, CDR1 is MNHNS, CDR2 SASEGT. The CDR3 loop spans 18 amino acids. In nucleotides, the CDR3 is TGTGCCAGCAGGACGGCGGGATCTAGCGGGGGCCCCCCAGATACGCAGTATTTT. It encodes CASRTAGSSGGPPDTQYF.

This clonotype was seen only a few times. The rearrangement links TRBV6-1 to TRBJ1-1; D unclear. Trimming removed 10 bases from V and 6 bases from J, with 12 bases in between. The CDR3 runs to 11 residues. Looked up from germline, CDR1 is MNHNS and CDR2 is SASEGT. CDR3 sequence (DNA): TGTGCCATTAGGATTCAGGCTGAAGCTTTCTTT. Its translation is CAIRIQAEAFF.

The V and J genes are TRBV5-6 and TRBJ2-3; weak D call: TRBD1 (6 bases). V was shortened by 2 bases and J by 2 bases, with 12 bases between the two germline ends. This CDR3 contains 15 residues. CDR1 is SGHDT and CDR2 is YYEEEE in the germline V gene. The CDR3 sequence is CASSLRGQPTDTQYF. CDR3 nucleotide sequence: TGTGCCAGCAGCTTAAGGGGACAACCCACAGATACGCAGTATTTT.

In its sample, this clonotype ranks as medium-sized. V gene TRBV20-1 combines with J gene TRBJ1-1; maybe TRBD1 (5 bases). V was clipped by 0 bases and J by 7 bases, with 21 bases between them. There are 16 residues in the CDR3. Germline V gene data show CDR1 as DFQATT and CDR2 as SNEGSKA (reference sequence). The CDR3 spells CSARDPNGAGGIEAFF. The CDR3 region has the DNA TGCAGTGCTAGAGATCCTAATGGGGCGGGCGGAATTGAAGCTTTCTTT.

The chain joins TRBV6-1 to TRBJ1-1; D unresolved. The germline gives CDR1 MNHNS, CDR2 SASEGT. This CDR3 is 12 amino acids long. Trimming removed 7 bases at V and 3 bases at J, with 9 bases between. The CDR3 sequence is CASNRGDTEAFF. For the CDR3, the DNA is TGTGCCAGCAATAGAGGTGACACTGAAGCTTTCTTT.

This clonotype was detected a few times. V is TRBV10-3 and J is TRBJ1-5, with D possibly being TRBD1 (5 bases). The length of the CDR3 is 13 residues. CDR1 is ENHRY and CDR2 is SYGVKD in the germline V gene. Trimming stripped 2 bases from V and 6 bases from J, with 8 bases between. DNA of the CDR3: TGTGCCATCAGTGAGGGGGGGGGTCAGCCCCAGCATTTT. As protein: CAISEGGGQPQHF.

This clonotype has just a few counts. The gene calls are TRBV7-8 and TRBJ1-5; no firm D call. Germline loops: CDR1 SGHVS, CDR2 FQNEAQ. There are 12 residues in the CDR3. With 2 bases removed from V and 9 bases from J, the gap between germline ends came to 8 bases. The CDR3 sequence is CASSLLSGPQHF. DNA for the CDR3: TGTGCCAGCAGCTTATTAAGTGGGCCCCAGCATTTT.

This rearrangement joins TRBV30 to TRBJ1-3, with D tentatively TRBD1 (5 bases). CDR1 is GTSNPN and CDR2 is SVGIG in the germline V gene (reference sequence). Trimming took off 0 bases at V and 4 bases at J, with 7 bases between the two ends. CDR3 length: 13 residues. CDR3 coding DNA: TGTGCCTGGAGTGTAGGGGTAGGAAACACCATATATTTT. It translates to CAWSVGVGNTIYF.

V gene TRBV20-1 combines with J gene TRBJ1-2; 7 bases line up with TRBD1. This CDR3 region has 12 residues. Germline-derived CDR1 and CDR2 are DFQATT and SNEGSKA (reference sequence). Trimming took 1 base from V and 7 from J; bases not matched to a gene: 3. The CDR3 reads CSARGTGFGYTF. The DNA of the CDR3 is TGCAGTGCTAGAGGGACAGGATTTGGCTACACCTTC.

This clonotype turned up a few times. The chain carries TRBV6-1 and TRBJ1-2, with 7 bases lining up with TRBD1. With V trimmed by 5 bases and J by 2 bases, 2 bases remained unmatched. The CDR3 covers 13 residues. In germline, CDR1 is MNHNS, CDR2 SASEGT. The CDR3 loop is CASSRDRNYGYTF. The CDR3 DNA sequence: TGTGCCAGCAGTAGGGACAGAAACTATGGCTACACCTTC.

The chain is built from TRBV25-1 and TRBJ2-7; maybe TRBD2 (6 bases). The V end lost 3 bases, the J end lost 0 bases, and 6 bases lay between the germline ends. CDR1 and CDR2 (germline): MGHDK, SYGVNS. The CDR3 consists of 13 residues. The CDR3: CASSEGGSYEQYF. CDR3 sequence (DNA): TGTGCCAGCAGTGAGGGGGGCTCCTACGAGCAGTACTTC.

This rearrangement joins TRBV5-1 to TRBJ1-2; possibly TRBD1 for D (6 bases). CDR3 size: 16 residues. The germline V gene has CDR1 SGHRS and CDR2 YFSETQ. V was trimmed by 2 bases and J by 5 bases, leaving 19 bases between them. The CDR3 DNA is TGCGCCAGCAGCTTCGGATATACAGGGCTGGCGTATGGCTACACCTTC. Amino acid sequence: CASSFGYTGLAYGYTF.

This chain links TRBV7-9 with TRBJ1-6, with D unclear. The CDR3 consists of 17 residues. The ends were cut back, 4 bases at V and 0 bases at J, with 13 bases in the middle. Germline CDR1 is SEHNR and CDR2 is FQNEAQ (reference sequence). The CDR3 DNA is TGTGCCAGCAGCTCTACTACATCCCCCTCCTATAATTCACCCCTCCACTTT. Its protein is CASSSTTSPSYNSPLHF.

CDR3 residues: CASTPRGSYNSPLHF. In DNA, the CDR3 is TGTGCCAGCACCCCCCGGGGCTCCTATAATTCACCCCTCCACTTT. The chain has TRBV6-1 and TRBJ1-6; D is undetermined. The CDR3 is 15 amino acids. Trimming removed 7 bases at V and 0 bases at J, with 10 bases between. CDR1 and CDR2 from the germline V gene are MNHNS and SASEGT.

This clonotype has more than one count but fewer than ten. This chain connects TRBV10-1 to TRBJ1-3, with D hard to call. V lost 4 bases, J lost 4 bases, and 8 bases lay in between. CDR1 and CDR2 (germline): WNHNN, SYGVQD (reference sequence). This CDR3 is 13 amino acids long. The CDR3 region has the DNA TGCGCCAGCAGTGGAGCGATGGGAAACACCATATATTTT. This gives the protein CASSGAMGNTIYF.

The V and J genes are TRBV6-1 and TRBJ2-5, with D uncertain. The CDR3 has 12 residues. V shed 11 bases and J shed 5 bases, with 15 bases lying between them. Germline assignment: CDR1 MNHNS and CDR2 SASEGT. This CDR3 is CAGRTDGETQYF. CDR3 bases: TGTGCCGGTCGGACCGATGGGGAGACCCAGTACTTC.

This clonotype was observed a handful of times. V and J are TRBV6-5 and TRBJ1-3; D gene unclear. The CDR3 runs to 15 residues. In germline, CDR1 is MNHEY, CDR2 SVGAGI. Trimming shortened V by 4 bases and J by 0 bases, and 10 bases separated the two germline ends. The CDR3 reads CASSSVPNSGNTIYF. The CDR3 DNA reads TGTGCCAGCAGTTCCGTGCCGAACTCTGGAAACACCATATATTTT.

The gene calls are TRBV6-1 and TRBJ2-7, with 11 positions matching TRBD2. Trimming took 6 bases from V and 6 from J; bases not matched to a gene: 13. The germline gives CDR1 MNHNS, CDR2 SASEGT. CDR3 length equals 16 residues. CDR3 sequence (DNA): TGTGCCAGCAGACCCCCTACTAGCGGGGGAGTTCTCGAGCAGTACTTC. Its translation is CASRPPTSGGVLEQYF.

As regards this clonotype: Possible read error: a much larger clone is one base away. The rearrangement uses TRBV7-9 and TRBJ2-5, with unresolved D. From germline, CDR1 is SEHNR and CDR2 FQNEAQ (reference sequence). The CDR3 sequence is 12 residues long. Here the CDR3 reads CASSFSQETQHF. CDR3 nucleotides: TGTGCCAGCAGCTTTTCCCAGGAGACCCAGCACTTC.

This clonotype was counted only a few times. V is TRBV12-3 or TRBV12-4 and J is TRBJ1-5; 9 nucleotides agree with TRBD1. V gave up 6 bases and J gave up 4 bases; unmatched junction bases: 10. The CDR3 spans 16 residues. CDR3 nucleotide sequence: TGTGCCAGCAGACGAGCGGGACAGGGAGAAAATCAGCCCCAGCATTTT. This sequence encodes CASRRAGQGENQPQHF.

The table lists this clonotype with a few counts. The chain has TRBV19 and TRBJ1-6, with unresolved D. V was shortened by 8 bases and J by 3 bases, with 8 bases between the two germline ends. The V gene's germline CDR1 is LNHDA and CDR2 SQIVND (reference sequence). This CDR3 comprises 13 residues. The CDR3: CASQDHYNSPLHF. The CDR3 DNA reads TGTGCCAGTCAGGATCACTATAATTCACCCCTCCACTTT.

The chain has TRBV6-5 and TRBJ2-7; no reliable D call. V lost 0 bases and J lost 1, with 10 bases in between. Germline CDR1 is MNHEY and CDR2 is SVGAGI. The CDR3 spans 15 residues. CDR3 sequence reads: CASSYSFLKSYEQYF. Here the CDR3 DNA reads TGTGCCAGCAGTTACTCGTTTTTAAAATCCTACGAGCAGTACTTC.

This clonotype was seen only a few times. The CDR3 DNA follows: TGTGCCAGCAGCCCCGGGCCCCGCGAGACCCAGTACTTC. It yields the protein CASSPGPRETQYF. The J gene is TRBJ2-5, the V gene TRBV11-3; D gene ambiguous. V lost 5 bases and J 5 bases, leaving 12 bases between the germline ends. The CDR3 extends over 13 amino acids. CDR1 and CDR2 (germline): SGHNT, YENEEA. Full variable domain (outside the CDR3, taken from reference TRBV11-3 and TRBJ2-5): EAGVVQSPRYKIIEKKQPVAFWCNPISGHNTLYWYLQNLGQGPELLIRYENEEAVDDSQLPKDRFSAERLKGVDSTLKIQPAELGDSAVYLCASSPGPRETQYFGPGTRLLVL.

The chain employs TRBV11-2 and TRBJ2-3, with 10 positions matching TRBD2. J was trimmed by 3 bases and V by 5 bases; bases with no gene match: 20. Germline assignment: CDR1 SGHAT and CDR2 FQNNGV. The CDR3 sequence is 20 residues long. Here the CDR3 reads CASSHGAGTSVLRRTDTQYF. CDR3 DNA sequence: TGTGCCAGCAGCCATGGGGCCGGGACTAGCGTTCTCCGAAGGACAGATACGCAGTATTTT. Filled out from reference TRBV11-2 and TRBJ2-3, the complete variable domain reads EAGVAQSPRYKIIEKRQSVAFWCNPISGHATLYWYQQILGQGPKLLIQFQNNGVVDDSQLPKDRFSAERLKGVDSTLKIQPAKLEDSAVYLCASSHGAGTSVLRRTDTQYFGPGTRLTVL.

The V and J genes are TRBV18 and TRBJ1-5, with 7 bases fitting TRBD1. V was clipped by 8 bases and J by 4 bases; unmatched bases: 8. CDR3 length: 14 amino acids. Looked up from germline, CDR1 is KGHSH and CDR2 is LQKENI. CDR3 sequence: CASARQGGNQPQHF. In nucleotides, the CDR3 is TGTGCCAGCGCCAGACAGGGAGGGAATCAGCCCCAGCATTTT.

This clonotype was counted only a few times. V and J are TRBV12-3 or TRBV12-4 and TRBJ2-2, with TRBD2 matching over 10 bases. The junction had 15 bases not matched to a gene; V was cut back by 10 bases and J by 7 bases. The CDR3 runs 16 residues. CDR3 nucleotide sequence: TGTGCCACCCAGGGGCTAGCGGGGGCGTTGGGCGGGGAGCTGTTTTTT. Amino acid sequence: CATQGLAGALGGELFF.

This clonotype was picked up a small number of times. The chain uses TRBV20-1 and TRBJ1-2; D gene uncertain. The CDR3 extends over 13 amino acids. The V end lost 4 bases, the J end lost 1 base, and 10 bases lay between the germline ends. CDR1 is DFQATT, CDR2 SNEGSKA, per germline (reference sequence). The CDR3 spells CSATLNLNYGYTF. Here the CDR3 DNA reads TGCAGTGCTACCCTAAACCTTAACTATGGCTACACCTTC.

The chain links TRBV28 to TRBJ2-7, with 8 bases fitting TRBD2. This CDR3 has 16 residues. V gave up 6 bases and J gave up 3 bases; unmatched junction bases: 13. CDR1 and CDR2 from the germline V gene are MDHEN and SYDVKM. The CDR3 nucleotides are TGTGCCAGCAGCCTCCTCGGCGGGGGGACTGGCTACGAGCAGTACTTC. Amino acids: CASSLLGGGTGYEQYF.

To note about this clonotype: Germline is not matched at one junction end, which may reflect a read error. The chain employs TRBV7-3 and TRBJ1-1, with D possibly matching TRBD1 (6 bases). The germline V gene encodes CDR1 SGHTA and CDR2 FQGTGA. The CDR3 loop spans 14 amino acids. Here the CDR3 reads CASSSTGKTLKLDF. The CDR3 nucleotides are TGTGCCAGCAGCTCCACAGGGAAGACACTGAAGCTGGATTTT. Full variable domain (outside the CDR3, taken from reference TRBV7-3 and TRBJ1-1): GAGVSQTPSNKVTEKGKYVELRCDPISGHTALYWYRQSLGQGPEFLIYFQGTGAADDSGLPNDRFFAVRPEGSVSTLKIQRTERGDSAVYLCASSSTGKTLKLDFGQGTRLTVV.